The 26 T cell receptor beta chains below all came from one sample that was sequenced in a study of T cell responses to AZD1222 COVID-19 vaccine. Data came from immunoSEQ multiplex PCR; TCRdb stores just in-frame clones and leaves some out. This sample has about 120,000 clones, with 80% to 90% found just once. The sequencing here drew on peripheral blood, taken on day 0 of AZD1222 vaccination. These receptors were taken from an adult in good health.

The V call is TRBV7-8, the J call TRBJ2-2; 7 nucleotides align to TRBD1. The CDR3 sequence is 16 residues long. Germline V gene sequence: CDR1 SGHVS, CDR2 FQNEAQ. V gave up 2 bases and J gave up 4 bases; unmatched junction bases: 7. CDR3 nucleotides: TGTGCCAGCAGCTTAATCGGGACAGAGATCACCGGGGAGCTGTTTTTT. It is translated as CASSLIGTEITGELFF. Complete variable domain (other parts from reference TRBV7-8 and TRBJ2-2): GAGVSQSPRYKVAKRGQDVALRCDPISGHVSLFWYQQALGQGPEFLTYFQNEAQLDKSGLPSDRFFAERPEGSVSTLKIQRTQQEDSAVYLCASSLIGTEITGELFFGEGSRLTVL.

V usage is TRBV3-1 (or the pseudogene TRBV3-2) and J usage is TRBJ2-3, with 7 bases matching TRBD2. The length of the CDR3 is 14 residues. Trimming took 4 bases from V and 6 from J; bases not matched to a gene: 7. The V gene's germline CDR1 is LGHDT and CDR2 YNNKEL (reference sequence). The CDR3 nucleotides read TGTGCCAGCAGCCCCCAACTAGCGTCCGATACGCAGTATTTT. Encoded protein: CASSPQLASDTQYF.

To note about this clone: Within the sample, other DNA sequences also encode this same CDR3. The rearrangement joins TRBV7-9 to TRBJ2-3, with unresolved D. CDR3 length: 13 residues. Trimming cost V 5 bases and J 2 bases, with 8 bases left between them. Germline V gene sequence: CDR1 SEHNR, CDR2 FQNEAQ (reference sequence). In DNA form, the CDR3 reads TGTGCCAGCAGCCCTCCATCCACAGATACGCAGTATTTT. This codes for CASSPPSTDTQYF.

This clone was counted only a few times. This sequence joins TRBV9 and TRBJ1-5, with D possibly TRBD1 on 5 matching bases. Trimming took off 5 bases at V and 2 bases at J, with 14 bases between the two ends. Germline loops: CDR1 SGDLS, CDR2 YYNGEE. The CDR3 contains 15 residues. DNA of the CDR3: TGTGCCAGCAGTGAAAGGGGTGTGGGCAATCAGCCCCAGCATTTT. This translates into CASSERGVGNQPQHF.

This chain joins TRBV20-1 and TRBJ2-7; D perhaps matches TRBD2 (6 bases). There are 11 residues in the CDR3. Trimming shortened V by 3 bases and J by 3 bases, and 6 bases separated the two germline ends. Germline assignment: CDR1 DFQATT and CDR2 SNEGSKA (reference sequence). The CDR3 loop reads CSASGGYEQYF. DNA of the CDR3: TGCAGTGCTAGCGGGGGCTACGAGCAGTACTTC.

The chain has TRBV15 and TRBJ1-2; 9 nucleotides align to TRBD1. With V trimmed by 5 bases and J by 2 bases, 12 bases remained unmatched. This CDR3 spans 17 amino acids. The germline gives CDR1 LNHNV, CDR2 YYDKDF (reference sequence). CDR3 bases: TGTGCCACCAGCGGCGGGACAGGGATCCCCTCAAACTATGGCTACACCTTC. Protein product: CATSGGTGIPSNYGYTF.

The chain is built from TRBV6-5 and TRBJ1-2; maybe TRBD1 (5 bases). The V end was cut by 6 bases, the J end by 5 bases, with 19 bases between. The length of the CDR3 is 15 residues. Germline V lookup: CDR1 MNHEY, CDR2 SVGAGI. The CDR3 loop reads CASSRRGDGEYGYTF. CDR3 DNA: TGTGCCAGCAGCAGGCGGGGGGACGGAGAATATGGCTACACCTTC.

The CDR3 coding sequence is TGTGCCAGCAGCAGTTTAGCGGGAGACTCCTACAATGAGCAGTTCTTC. Encoded protein: CASSSLAGDSYNEQFF. J is TRBJ2-1 and V is TRBV5-5, with TRBD2 matching over 9 bases. Trimming cost V 4 bases and J 0 bases; bases outside gene matches: 5. CDR1 SGHKS and CDR2 YYEKEE come from the germline V gene (reference sequence). The CDR3 has 16 amino acids.

The rearrangement uses TRBV7-6 and TRBJ2-3, with D possibly TRBD2 on 6 matching bases. Per germline, CDR1 SGHVS and CDR2 FNYEAQ. Trimming shortened V by 4 bases and J by 3 bases, and 8 bases separated the two germline ends. The CDR3 has 13 residues. Written as DNA, the CDR3 is TGTGCCAGCAGCTCGGAGGGAACAGATACGCAGTATTTT. As protein: CASSSEGTDTQYF.

The chain couples TRBV19 to TRBJ2-7; D call uncertain. The CDR3 sequence is 12 residues long. V lost 1 base and J lost 3, with 4 bases in between. The germline V gene has CDR1 LNHDA and CDR2 SQIVND (reference sequence). CDR3 sequence reads: CASSIGNYEQYF. CDR3 coding DNA: TGTGCCAGTAGTATAGGTAACTACGAGCAGTACTTC. Full variable domain (missing parts from reference TRBV19 and TRBJ2-7): DGGITQSPKYLFRKEGQNVTLSCEQNLNHDAMYWYRQDPGQGLRLIYYSQIVNDFQKGDIAEGYSVSREKKESFPLTVTSAQKNPTAFYLCASSIGNYEQYFGPGTRLTVT.

V gene TRBV29-1 combines with J gene TRBJ2-1; TRBD2 aligns across 10 bases. The CDR3 sequence is 12 residues long. The germline gives CDR1 SQVTM, CDR2 ANQGSEA. V was clipped by 7 bases and J by 6 bases; unmatched bases: 3. This chain's CDR3 is CSAGLAANEQFF. For the CDR3, the DNA is TGCAGCGCAGGACTAGCGGCCAATGAGCAGTTCTTC.

The J gene is TRBJ1-2, the V gene TRBV7-9; 9 bases align to TRBD1. Germline loops: CDR1 SEHNR, CDR2 FQNEAQ (reference sequence). Trimming cost V 3 bases and J 1 base; bases outside gene matches: 9. There are 17 residues in the CDR3. CDR3 nucleotide sequence: TGTGCCAGCAGCTTCGCCCCTGGGACAGGGATTAACTATGGCTACACCTTC. Amino acids: CASSFAPGTGINYGYTF.

The V and J genes are TRBV18 and TRBJ2-7, with D perhaps TRBD1 (6 bases). CDR1 and CDR2 (germline): KGHSH, LQKENI. The V end was cut by 2 bases, the J end by 5 bases, with 10 bases between. The CDR3 extends over 13 amino acids. CDR3 residues: CASSPNRANEQYF. The CDR3 DNA sequence: TGTGCCAGCTCACCAAACAGGGCGAACGAGCAGTACTTC.

The chain links TRBV7-2 to TRBJ2-1; unclear D gene. Germline CDR1 is SGHTA and CDR2 is FQGNSA. The V end lost 2 bases, the J end lost 7 bases, and 9 bases lay between the germline ends. This CDR3 has 13 residues. The CDR3 sequence is CASSLSIRNEQFF. The CDR3 nucleotides are TGTGCCAGCAGCTTAAGTATCAGAAATGAGCAGTTCTTC.

V gene TRBV15 combines with J gene TRBJ2-7; 8 nucleotides match TRBD1. This CDR3 is 14 amino acids long. Germline values: CDR1 LNHNV, CDR2 YYDKDF (reference sequence). Unmatched junction bases numbered 7, after V lost 4 bases and J lost 5 bases. Written as DNA, the CDR3 is TGTGCCACCAGCAAGGACAGGGCTGACGACGAGCAGTACTTC. It specifies CATSKDRADDEQYF.

The chain recombines TRBV7-8 with TRBJ2-5; a possible D gene is TRBD1 (7 bases). This CDR3 is built from 15 residues. V was cut by 8 bases and J by 2 bases, with 18 bases left in between. Germline loops: CDR1 SGHVS, CDR2 FQNEAQ. The CDR3 is CASLFRGTRQETQYF. The CDR3 region has the DNA TGTGCCAGCCTCTTCAGGGGGACTCGGCAAGAGACCCAGTACTTC.

The rearrangement joins TRBV7-2 to TRBJ1-2; possibly TRBD1 for D (6 bases). Germline loops: CDR1 SGHTA, CDR2 FQGNSA. The ends were cut back, 0 bases at V and 4 bases at J, with 15 bases in the middle. The CDR3 length is 16 residues. The chain's CDR3 is CASSLAVGAVVYGYTF. The CDR3 DNA reads as TGTGCCAGCAGCTTAGCGGTGGGGGCAGTTGTCTATGGCTACACCTTC.

The J gene is TRBJ1-6, the V gene TRBV5-1; D gene unclear. Germline V gene data show CDR1 as SGHRS and CDR2 as YFSETQ. V lost 0 bases and J 10 bases, leaving 17 bases between the germline ends. The CDR3 has 16 amino acids. The CDR3 DNA reads TGCGCCAGCAGCTTGGGACCTTCAGGTAGTAACTCACCCCTCCACTTT. Residues: CASSLGPSGSNSPLHF.

The rearrangement uses TRBV6-5 and TRBJ1-2, with a tentative D call TRBD1 (5 bases). Trimming shortened V by 11 bases and J by 4 bases, and 11 bases separated the two germline ends. CDR3 size: 11 residues. Germline V gene lookup returns CDR1 MNHEY and CDR2 SVGAGI. The DNA for the CDR3 is TGTGCCGCCCGGGGGGTCTATGGCTACACCTTC. It translates to CAARGVYGYTF.

The CDR3 is CASSRLAGGWELFF. Here the CDR3 DNA reads TGTGCCAGTAGTAGACTAGCGGGGGGATGGGAGCTGTTTTTT. The chain recombines TRBV19 with TRBJ2-2; 13 nucleotides match TRBD2. Germline CDR1 reads LNHDA; CDR2 reads SQIVND (reference sequence). The J segment lost 9 bases and the V segment lost 4 bases, leaving 2 bases of the junction unmatched. CDR3 size: 14 residues.

A few counts support this clone. J is TRBJ1-2 and V is TRBV28; D might be TRBD1 (5 bases). The CDR3 length is 14 residues. Germline V lookup: CDR1 MDHEN, CDR2 SYDVKM. The ends were cut back, 5 bases at V and 1 base at J, with 11 bases in the middle. In DNA form, the CDR3 reads TGTGCCAGCAGTGGACACGGGGTTAACTATGGCTACACCTTC. Protein product: CASSGHGVNYGYTF.

The chain recombines TRBV5-4 with TRBJ1-2; TRBD1 is a possible D gene (5 bases). Germline V gene data show CDR1 as SGHNT and CDR2 as YYREEE (reference sequence). The CDR3 has 17 amino acids. The germline V and J ends were trimmed by 4 bases and 0 bases, with 19 bases remaining between them. The CDR3 region has the DNA TGTGCCAGCAGCATACAAACCGGGACCGGAACTAACTATGGCTACACCTTC. This encodes CASSIQTGTGTNYGYTF.

The chain recombines TRBV5-3 with TRBJ1-3; 8 bases line up with TRBD1. TRBV5-3 is annotated as an ORF whose role is uncertain. V lost 4 bases, J lost 4 bases, and 10 bases stayed unmatched. CDR3 size: 16 residues. CDR3 in amino acids: CARSPKTGAAGNTIYF. The CDR3 bases are TGTGCCAGAAGCCCTAAGACAGGGGCGGCAGGAAACACCATATATTTT.

The chain is built from TRBV7-9 and TRBJ2-1, with 12 bases identical to TRBD2. Germline V gene sequence: CDR1 SEHNR, CDR2 FQNEAQ (reference sequence). V lost 4 bases and J lost 7; bases outside the gene matches: 8. The CDR3 length is 16 residues. DNA for the CDR3: TGTGCCAGCAGCTCGATGGGACTAGCGGGCCATAATGAGCAGTTCTTC. This sequence encodes CASSSMGLAGHNEQFF.

The chain combines TRBV3-1 (or the pseudogene TRBV3-2) with TRBJ2-3; weak D call: TRBD1 (6 bases). Trimming took off 2 bases at V and 1 base at J, with 10 bases between the two ends. There are 15 residues in the CDR3. Germline V gene sequence: CDR1 LGHDT, CDR2 YNNKEL (reference sequence). The DNA of the CDR3 is TGTGCCAGCAGCCAACAGGACAGACGCACAGATACGCAGTATTTT. Protein sequence: CASSQQDRRTDTQYF.

The chain carries TRBV9 and TRBJ1-2, with 7 bases identical to TRBD1. The CDR3 has 15 residues. V was pared by 0 bases and J by 0 bases, with 2 bases of the junction left unmatched. Germline values: CDR1 SGDLS, CDR2 YYNGEE. The CDR3 DNA follows: TGTGCCAGCAGCGTAGGGGGGACAGCTAACTATGGCTACACCTTC. It is translated as CASSVGGTANYGYTF. The variable domain in full, completed from reference TRBV9 and TRBJ1-2, reads DSGVTQTPKHLITATGQRVTLRCSPRSGDLSVYWYQQSLDQGLQFLIQYYNGEERAKGNILERFSAQQFPDLHSELNLSSLELGDSALYFCASSVGGTANYGYTFGSGTRLTVV.